Below, 10 T cell receptor beta chains from the same sample are listed, as sequenced in a study of post-analysis software for immune sequencing data. Libraries were made from TCR beta cDNA, and they carried unique molecular identifiers. Each CDR3 protein gets one entry after TCRdb re-called the PCR reads with MiXCR. The profile shows some 800,000 distinct CDR3 sequences, 35% to 55% of them singletons. Their antigens remain unidentified. General study points: Patients showed TRBV5-6, TRBV5-1 and TRBV20-1 among five TRBV segments more frequent than in controls.

Sequencing input: blood. These receptors all come from a girl aged 5-17 years with multiple sclerosis.

Turning to this clonotype: One end of the junction varies from germline; a read error may be responsible. The rearrangement links TRBV7-8 to TRBJ1-5, with D perhaps TRBD1 (5 bases). Germline-derived CDR1 and CDR2 are SGHVS and FQNEAQ. The CDR3 is 16 residues long. The DNA of the CDR3 is TGTGCCAGCAGCTACGTCCTCGGGGGACGGGATCAACCCCAGCATTTT. Amino acids: CASSYVLGGRDQPQHF.

V and J are TRBV20-1 and TRBJ2-3; TRBD2 matches 7 bases. The trim removed 0 bases at V and 5 bases at J, leaving 8 bases unmatched. Germline V gives CDR1 DFQATT, CDR2 SNEGSKA (reference sequence). This CDR3 region has 15 residues. Written as DNA, the CDR3 is TGCAGTGCTAGAGATCCGGCGGGAGCCGTAGATACGCAGTATTTT. Its protein product is CSARDPAGAVDTQYF.

V is TRBV28 and J is TRBJ1-2; tentatively, D is TRBD1 (5 bases). The CDR3 loop spans 17 amino acids. Per the germline V gene, CDR1 is MDHEN and CDR2 is SYDVKM. Trimming shortened V by 6 bases and J by 4 bases, and 24 bases separated the two germline ends. This CDR3 reads CASSPVVRRRDSYGYTF. The CDR3 bases are TGTGCCAGCAGCCCGGTCGTTCGGAGAAGGGACTCCTATGGCTACACCTTC.

This chain links TRBV24-1 with TRBJ1-2; 7 bases fit TRBD1. The CDR3 covers 17 residues. V was clipped by 4 bases and J by 5 bases; unmatched bases: 15. Looked up from germline, CDR1 is KGHDR and CDR2 is SFDVKD. CDR3 sequence: CATSDRGTDGDRYGYTF. The CDR3 region has the DNA TGTGCCACCAGTGACCGGGGGACAGATGGCGACAGGTATGGCTACACCTTC.

The gene calls are TRBV20-1 and TRBJ1-6, with 9 bases aligning to TRBD1. J gave up 0 bases and V 6 bases, and 3 bases lay outside the gene matches. Germline V gene lookup returns CDR1 DFQATT and CDR2 SNEGSKA (reference sequence). This CDR3 region has 15 residues. This chain's CDR3 is CSATGGGSYNSPLHF. CDR3 in DNA: TGCAGTGCCACAGGGGGCGGCTCCTATAATTCACCCCTCCACTTT.

The V call is TRBV15, the J call TRBJ2-1; 7 bases are a match to TRBD2. There are 16 residues in the CDR3. Germline CDR1 and CDR2: LNHNV and YYDKDF (reference sequence). Trimming at V came to 0 bases and at J to 4 bases, leaving 6 bases not matched to a gene. CDR3 sequence: CATSRDRGGSYNEQFF. CDR3 coding DNA: TGTGCCACCAGCAGAGATCGGGGCGGGAGTTACAATGAGCAGTTCTTC. The full variable domain, rest sourced from reference TRBV15 and TRBJ2-1, is DAMVIQNPRYQVTQFGKPVTLSCSQTLNHNVMYWYQQKSSQAPKLLFHYYDKDFNNEADTPDNFQSRRPNTSFCFLDIRSPGLGDTAMYLCATSRDRGGSYNEQFFGPGTRLTVL.

This sequence joins TRBV27 and TRBJ2-7; D perhaps matches TRBD1 (5 bases). With 1 base removed from V and 0 bases from J, the gap between germline ends came to 10 bases. Germline assignment: CDR1 MNHEY and CDR2 SMNVEV (reference sequence). CDR3 length: 15 residues. DNA for the CDR3: TGTGCCAGCAGTTTATGGTGGGGCGGCTCCTACGAGCAGTACTTC. Its protein is CASSLWWGGSYEQYF.

In the case of this clonotype: The junction and the germline gene differ at one end; a read error may be behind it. J is TRBJ2-4 and V is TRBV6-6; D remains unclear. Germline V lookup: CDR1 MNHNY, CDR2 SVGAGI (reference sequence). The CDR3 is 15 amino acids. Written as DNA, the CDR3 is TGTGCCAGCAGTTACTTTGTAGTAGCCAAAAACATTCTGTACTTC. Translating gives CASSYFVVAKNILYF.

The V gene is TRBV29-1, the J gene TRBJ2-1; 8 nucleotides agree with TRBD2. CDR1 is SQVTM, CDR2 ANQGSEA, per germline. This CDR3 comprises 18 residues. J gave up 8 bases and V 3 bases, and 21 bases lay outside the gene matches. The DNA of the CDR3 is TGCAGCGTTGATCTTAGTGGGGTGAACTCGGGACTAGTCGATGAGCAGTTCTTC. This sequence encodes CSVDLSGVNSGLVDEQFF.

The J gene is TRBJ2-3, the V gene TRBV7-2; the D is unclear. This CDR3 is 17 amino acids long. V was trimmed by 3 bases and J by 4 bases, leaving 20 bases between them. The germline gives CDR1 SGHTA, CDR2 FQGNSA. The CDR3 region is CASSFLGVGVVADTQYF. CDR3 bases: TGTGCCAGCAGCTTTCTAGGAGTCGGAGTGGTGGCAGATACGCAGTATTTT.